These T cell receptor beta chains were read from a single sample in a study of blood T cell repertoires in COVID-19. Profiling relied on immunoSEQ multiplex PCR, and the TCRdb table lists in-frame clones only, not all of them. The sample lists a few hundred thousand clones, 87% occurring once. The sample taken for sequencing was PBMCs or T cells enriched from blood (not recorded which). The receptors were gathered from a woman between 40 and 50 years old who had recovered from COVID-19. The CDR3 runs from the conserved cysteine through the conserved F or W. A D gene is named only where the DNA matches it firmly. A clone size is listed for some rows: how often the clone was seen (once, few, many), or a class if it is expanded.

TRBJ1-1 | . | TRBV29-1 | . | CSGYTFVGGTEAFF | TGCAGCGGTTACACTTTCGTGGGGGGCACTGAAGCTTTCTTT
TRBJ2-3 | . | TRBV24-1 | TRBD2 | CATSDPTSGSFDTQYF | TGTGCCACCAGTGATCCCACTAGCGGGAGTTTCGATACGCAGTATTTT
TRBJ2-1 | . | TRBV19 | . | CASSIERAEQFF | TGTGCCAGTAGTATAGAGCGGGCGGAGCAGTTCTTC
TRBJ1-2 | once | TRBV18 | . | CASSPLDSYGYTF | TGTGCCAGCTCACCTCTTGACAGCTATGGCTACACCTTC
TRBJ2-1 | . | TRBV1 | . | CTSSQGTSRHYNEQFF | TGCACCAGCAGCCAAGGGACTAGCCGACACTACAATGAGCAGTTCTTC
TRBJ2-7 | . | TRBV21-1 | . | CASSNKPKQQVVYEQYF | TGTGCCAGCAGCAACAAACCCAAACAACAGGTCGTCTACGAGCAGTACTTC
TRBJ1-3 | . | TRBV29-1 | . | CSVGRGTGNTIYF | TGCAGCGTCGGCCGGGGAACCGGAAACACCATATATTTT
TRBJ1-2 | . | TRBV4-3 | TRBD1 | CASSQEPSGGGNYGYTF | TGCGCCAGCAGCCAAGAACCATCAGGGGGAGGAAACTATGGCTACACCTTC
TRBJ2-1 | many | TRBV4-3 | TRBD1 | CASSPGTGNYNEQFF | TGCGCCAGCAGCCCGGGGACAGGGAACTACAATGAGCAGTTCTTC
TRBJ2-5 | . | TRBV18 | . | CASSPPGPTAGRETQYF | TGTGCCAGCTCACCACCGGGCCCGACGGCGGGAAGAGAGACCCAGTACTTC
TRBJ1-3 | few | TRBV4-3 | . | CASGTSANTIYF | TGCGCCAGTGGGACATCTGCTAACACCATATATTTT
TRBJ1-4 | . | TRBV30 | TRBD1 | CASRGQGNEKLFF | TGTGCCTCCAGGGGGCAGGGTAATGAAAAACTGTTTTTT
TRBJ1-1 | . | TRBV11-2 | TRBD1 | CASSPDRFGMNTEAFF | TGTGCCAGCAGCCCGGACAGGTTCGGTATGAACACTGAAGCTTTCTTT
TRBJ2-1 | . | TRBV19 | TRBD1 | CASTPRRDRGYEQFF | TGTGCCAGTACTCCCCGCCGGGACAGGGGATATGAGCAGTTCTTC
TRBJ1-4 | . | TRBV19 | TRBD1 | CASSTGTGANNEKLFF | TGTGCCAGTAGTACCGGGACAGGGGCGAATAATGAAAAACTGTTTTTT
TRBJ1-2 | . | TRBV28 | . | CASTSSPAENYGYTF | TGTGCCAGCACCTCTAGCCCCGCGGAAAACTATGGCTACACCTTC
TRBJ1-2 | . | TRBV28 | TRBD1 | CASRPTGVDGYTF | TGTGCCAGCAGGCCTACAGGGGTGGATGGCTACACCTTC
TRBJ1-1 | . | TRBV18 | TRBD1 | CASSWDSLNTEAFF | TGTGCCAGCTCATGGGACAGTCTGAACACTGAAGCTTTCTTT
TRBJ2-1 | . | TRBV14 | TRBD2 | CASSPTSGNEQFF | TGTGCCAGCAGCCCGACTAGCGGCAATGAGCAGTTCTTC
TRBJ1-1 | . | TRBV28 | . | CASSIGQRNTEAFF | TGTGCCAGCAGCATCGGACAGAGGAACACTGAAGCTTTCTTT
TRBJ2-7 | . | TRBV18 | . | CASSPRVAVTSYEQYF | TGTGCCAGCTCACCCCGTGTAGCGGTAACCAGCTACGAGCAGTACTTC
TRBJ2-5 | . | TRBV2 | . | CASRRTASQETQYF | TGTGCCAGCAGGCGGACAGCTAGCCAAGAGACCCAGTACTTC